The 25 T cell receptor beta chains in this list originate from one sample, sequenced in a study of T cell responses to AZD1222 COVID-19 vaccine. Profiling relied on immunoSEQ multiplex PCR, and the TCRdb table lists in-frame clones only, not all of them. Counted here are approximately 92,000 clones, about 85% occurring once; the ten biggest clones make up under 3.5%. This specimen consisted of peripheral blood, obtained on day 0 of AZD1222 vaccination. The receptors derive from an adult in good health.

The chain carries TRBV27 and TRBJ1-1; tentative D call: TRBD1 (5 bases). From germline, CDR1 is MNHEY and CDR2 SMNVEV (reference sequence). V lost 3 bases, J lost 5 bases, and 19 bases lay in between. This CDR3 is 16 amino acids long. CDR3 amino acids: CASSFWVSGKGTEAFF. CDR3 DNA sequence: TGTGCCAGCAGTTTTTGGGTCTCAGGGAAGGGTACTGAAGCTTTCTTT.

This clone was observed once. The chain recombines TRBV19 with TRBJ1-1, with D tentatively TRBD1 (6 bases). The CDR3 consists of 13 residues. Trimming shortened V by 6 bases and J by 1 base, and 9 bases separated the two germline ends. Germline V lookup: CDR1 LNHDA, CDR2 SQIVND (reference sequence). The CDR3 reads CASSRGRNTEAFF. The CDR3 region has the DNA TGTGCCAGTAGCCGGGGGCGGAACACTGAAGCTTTCTTT.

This chain connects TRBV4-2 to TRBJ1-2, with D hard to call. The CDR3 covers 15 residues. The germline V gene encodes CDR1 LGHNA and CDR2 YNFKEQ. Trimming pared 2 bases from V and 2 bases from J, leaving 12 bases between. CDR3 amino acids: CASSQKRTGNYGYTF. CDR3 nucleotides: TGTGCCAGCAGCCAAAAGCGGACGGGCAACTATGGCTACACCTTC.

The chain has TRBV24-1 and TRBJ2-3; 9 nucleotides align to TRBD1. The trim removed 10 bases at V and 0 bases at J, leaving 1 base unmatched. The CDR3 loop spans 13 amino acids. Germline CDR1 is KGHDR and CDR2 is SFDVKD. CDR3 nucleotides: TGTGCCACAGGGACAGGGAGCACAGATACGCAGTATTTT. Residues: CATGTGSTDTQYF.

The chain couples TRBV7-9 to TRBJ1-1; D gene unclear. This CDR3 has 14 amino acids. Trimming removed 0 bases from V and 1 base from J, with 6 bases in between. CDR1 and CDR2 from the germline V gene are SEHNR and FQNEAQ (reference sequence). CDR3 sequence reads: CASSLAGGNTEAFF. DNA of the CDR3: TGTGCCAGCAGCTTAGCGGGAGGGAACACTGAAGCTTTCTTT.

This clone is a singleton in its sample. The rearrangement uses TRBV4-1 and TRBJ2-7; 8 bases are shared with TRBD2. The CDR3 totals 15 residues. The junction had 1 base not matched to a gene; V was cut back by 0 bases and J by 0 bases. The V gene's germline CDR1 is MGHRA and CDR2 YSYEKL. Here the CDR3 reads CASSQDAGGSYEQYF. DNA of the CDR3: TGCGCCAGCAGCCAAGATGCGGGGGGCTCCTACGAGCAGTACTTC.

This clone was observed a single time. One end of the junction fails to match germline, which may point to a read error. This chain connects TRBV5-1 to TRBJ2-1; the D is unclear. Germline lookup yields CDR1 SGHRS and CDR2 YFSETQ. The CDR3 is 13 residues long. DNA for the CDR3: TGTGCCAGCAGCTCCGGACCCTCGGGTGAGCAGTTCTTC. This encodes CASSSGPSGEQFF.

This sequence joins TRBV6-5 and TRBJ1-1; a possible D gene is TRBD1 (6 bases). The germline V gene has CDR1 MNHEY and CDR2 SVGAGI. V was shortened by 2 bases and J by 1 base, with 14 bases between the two germline ends. CDR3 size: 16 residues. The CDR3 region is CASSYRGVRENTEAFF. The CDR3, as DNA: TGTGCCAGCAGTTACAGGGGGGTGAGGGAGAACACTGAAGCTTTCTTT.

This clone was detected only a few times. The gene calls are TRBV29-1 and TRBJ2-5, with D unresolved. CDR1 and CDR2 (germline): SQVTM, ANQGSEA. The CDR3 runs 11 residues. V dropped 4 bases and J dropped 5 bases, with 8 bases sitting between them. Written as DNA, the CDR3 is TGCAGCGTTGGACGCGATGAGACCCAGTACTTC. It yields the protein CSVGRDETQYF.

V gene TRBV30 combines with J gene TRBJ2-1; 8 positions agree with TRBD2. The CDR3 totals 13 residues. In germline, CDR1 is GTSNPN, CDR2 SVGIG (reference sequence). The V gene end was trimmed by 4 bases and the J gene end by 4 bases; junction bases not matched to a gene: 3. CDR3 sequence reads: CAWTSGPYNEQFF. CDR3 nucleotide sequence: TGTGCCTGGACTAGCGGGCCTTACAATGAGCAGTTCTTC.

The rearrangement links TRBV6-6 to TRBJ1-2; 10 bases agree with TRBD1. Germline V gives CDR1 MNHNY, CDR2 SVGAGI (reference sequence). This CDR3 region has 15 residues. Germline trimming cut 0 bases from V and 4 bases from J; bases unmatched to any gene: 2. DNA for the CDR3: TGTGCCAGCAGTTACTCTGGACAGGGGGTCTATGGCTACACCTTC. It specifies CASSYSGQGVYGYTF.

This chain links TRBV7-9 with TRBJ1-4; no firm D call. V was pared by 1 base and J by 5 bases, with 8 bases between. CDR1 SEHNR and CDR2 FQNEAQ come from the germline V gene (reference sequence). This CDR3 spans 14 amino acids. CDR3 in amino acids: CASSLVAANEKLFF. In DNA, the CDR3 is TGTGCCAGCAGCTTAGTGGCGGCAAATGAAAAACTGTTTTTT.

This chain joins TRBV7-8 and TRBJ2-3; 7 nucleotides line up with TRBD2. The CDR3 sequence is 14 residues long. After removal of 0 bases from V and 3 bases from J, the junction contained 0 bases not matched to a gene. CDR1 is SGHVS and CDR2 is FQNEAQ in the germline V gene. The CDR3 DNA is TGTGCCAGCAGCTTAGCGGGGGGGACAGATACGCAGTATTTT. It encodes CASSLAGGTDTQYF.

This clone was detected only a few times. The CDR3 ends on some other residue instead of the conserved phenylalanine or tryptophan, so this is likely a read error. Because the CDR3's place on the DNA is in doubt, the DNA is left out and the CDR3 is given as listed by TCRdb. V gene TRBV12-3 or TRBV12-4 combines with J gene TRBJ1-2; TRBD1 is the table's D call and was not checked against the DNA. 12 amino acids form the CDR3, both terminal residues included. CDR3 residues: CASTLGQGRSVY.

This chain links TRBV3-1 (or the pseudogene TRBV3-2) with TRBJ2-1; either TRBD1 or TRBD2 may supply D (6 bases each). CDR1 and CDR2 (germline): LGHDT, YNNKEL (reference sequence). The CDR3 contains 15 residues. Trimming pared 4 bases from V and 4 bases from J, leaving 14 bases between. The CDR3 loop is CASSPGGRVYNEQFF. Here the CDR3 DNA reads TGTGCCAGCAGCCCTGGGGGGCGGGTGTACAATGAGCAGTTCTTC.

V gene TRBV2 combines with J gene TRBJ1-6; 9 bases are a match to TRBD1. The V and J ends lost 6 bases and 4 bases, in that order; junction bases with no gene match: 1. This CDR3 region has 14 residues. Germline loops: CDR1 SNHLY, CDR2 FYNNEI. CDR3 sequence reads: CASRGTGYNSPLHF. The CDR3 nucleotides read TGTGCCAGCAGAGGGACAGGGTATAATTCACCCCTCCACTTT.

The V gene is TRBV10-1, the J gene TRBJ2-7; perhaps TRBD1 as D (5 bases). Germline values: CDR1 WNHNN, CDR2 SYGVQD (reference sequence). This CDR3 has 13 amino acids. With 6 bases removed from V and 3 bases from J, the gap between germline ends came to 12 bases. The CDR3 DNA reads as TGCGCCAGCAGACAGGTTTTGGGCTACGAGCAGTACTTC. It specifies CASRQVLGYEQYF.

This rearrangement joins TRBV9 to TRBJ2-7; 11 nucleotides align to TRBD1. Germline trimming cut 4 bases from V and 3 bases from J; bases unmatched to any gene: 6. In germline, CDR1 is SGDLS, CDR2 YYNGEE. The CDR3 is made up of 15 amino acids. CDR3 nucleotides: TGTGCCAGCAGCCCCCTGGGACAGGGGGTCTACGAGCAGTACTTC. Its translation: CASSPLGQGVYEQYF.

The chain links TRBV7-2 to TRBJ2-7, with unresolved D. Per the germline V gene, CDR1 is SGHTA and CDR2 is FQGNSA. This CDR3 contains 14 residues. With 4 bases removed from V and 0 bases from J, the gap between germline ends came to 10 bases. CDR3 sequence reads: CASSSKGRSYEQYF. CDR3 sequence (DNA): TGTGCCAGCAGCTCCAAAGGACGCTCCTACGAGCAGTACTTC.

This clone was recorded once. The V call is TRBV19, the J call TRBJ1-5; 9 bases fit TRBD1. CDR3 length: 18 residues. The germline V gene has CDR1 LNHDA and CDR2 SQIVND (reference sequence). Losses at the gene ends were 5 bases for V and 3 bases for J; bases not matched to a gene: 14. The chain's CDR3 is CASSPRWGDRGVNQPQHF. The CDR3 nucleotides read TGTGCCAGTAGTCCCCGGTGGGGAGACAGGGGGGTCAATCAGCCCCAGCATTTT.

The gene calls are TRBV6-2 or TRBV6-3 and TRBJ2-1, with unresolved D. The germline V and J ends were trimmed by 2 bases and 0 bases, with 8 bases remaining between them. CDR1 and CDR2 from the germline V gene are MNHEY and SVGEGT. The CDR3 spans 15 residues. CDR3 protein: CASSYGRNSYNEQFF. For the CDR3, the DNA is TGTGCCAGCAGTTACGGGCGGAACTCCTACAATGAGCAGTTCTTC.

This clone was counted a single time. The chain combines TRBV7-2 with TRBJ2-1; TRBD2 matches 8 bases. This CDR3 comprises 15 residues. After removal of 3 bases from V and 6 bases from J, the junction contained 7 bases not matched to a gene. The germline V gene has CDR1 SGHTA and CDR2 FQGNSA. In DNA form, the CDR3 reads TGTGCCAGCAGCTTGAGGCGGGGGGACACCAATGAGCAGTTCTTC. This gives the protein CASSLRRGDTNEQFF.

The V gene is TRBV7-2, the J gene TRBJ2-2, with D unclear. CDR3 length: 12 residues. The germline V and J ends were trimmed by 5 bases and 2 bases, with 3 bases remaining between them. CDR1 is SGHTA and CDR2 is FQGNSA in the germline V gene. CDR3 sequence (DNA): TGTGCCAGCAGCCGTAACACCGGGGAGCTGTTTTTT. Its translation: CASSRNTGELFF.

This rearrangement joins TRBV29-1 to TRBJ1-2; perhaps TRBD1 as D (6 bases). The germline V gene encodes CDR1 SQVTM and CDR2 ANQGSEA. V lost 6 bases to trimming and J lost 4 bases, with 15 bases between them. The CDR3 consists of 13 residues. The CDR3, as DNA: TGCAGCGTCGCCAAGGGGGAGGGCTATGGCTACACCTTC. It specifies CSVAKGEGYGYTF.

The chain combines TRBV7-2 with TRBJ2-1, with 7 bases that match TRBD2. Germline V gives CDR1 SGHTA, CDR2 FQGNSA. J was trimmed by 2 bases and V by 1 base; bases with no gene match: 5. There are 16 residues in the CDR3. The CDR3 reads CASSLEAGRAYNEQFF. The CDR3 DNA reads TGTGCCAGCAGCTTAGAGGCAGGGAGGGCCTACAATGAGCAGTTCTTC.